This TCR beta chain was sequenced during a study of T cells in Graves' hyperthyroidism and ophthalmopathy. Trimming stripped 2 bases from V and 6 bases from J, with 10 bases between. Per germline, CDR1 SGHTA and CDR2 FQGTGA. The length of the CDR3 is 13 residues. This clonotype showed up many times. Amplified TCR beta CDR3 regions derived from RNA transcripts. Primed by the HTBI set, a first-round RT-PCR was run on the TCR CDR3. TCRdb ran MiXCR on the multiplex PCR reads and lists one entry per CDR3 protein. The sample consists of some 800,000 distinct CDR3 sequences, 38% of them appearing once. V usage is TRBV7-3 and J usage is TRBJ1-2, with D maybe TRBD1 (6 bases). This sequence originates from a man aged 18 to 29 with Graves' hyperthyroidism. The sample consisted of blood. The CDR3 region has the DNA TGTGCCAGCAGCTTAGGGGAGGGGGATGGCTACACCTTC. It yields the protein CASSLGEGDGYTF.